The rows below give T cell receptor beta chains drawn from one sample of a study of blood T cell repertoires in COVID-19. TCRdb's table, derived via immunoSEQ multiplex PCR, lists solely in-frame clones and lacks some. The profile covers approximately 150,000 clones, with about 85% appearing a single time and approximately 4.3% taken by the ten largest. Sequences were obtained from PBMCs or T cells enriched from blood (not recorded which). All receptors derive from a woman in her thirties or forties who had been exposed to COVID-19. Each CDR3 is given with its conserved first and last residue. The order of the fields is V gene, CDR3 protein.

>TRBV3-1/TRBV3-2
CASSSGTGGFGYTF
>TRBV2
CASSVMNTEAFF
>TRBV25-1
CASSSGSLSYNEQFF
>TRBV18
CASSSGTGGRNTEAFF
>TRBV11-2
CASRAGAGGTGELFF
>TRBV24-1
CATSPGTGIRGYTF
>TRBV5-1
CASSPLLAGFTDTQYF
>TRBV2
CASKPGTVYEQYF
>TRBV27
CASSTGGGLANYGYTF
>TRBV11-2
CASSLYHFTGSPLHF
>TRBV5-1
CASRKREGKGNEQFF
>TRBV4-3
CASSGSTGVGEKLFF
>TRBV19
CASSPSVYFYGYTF